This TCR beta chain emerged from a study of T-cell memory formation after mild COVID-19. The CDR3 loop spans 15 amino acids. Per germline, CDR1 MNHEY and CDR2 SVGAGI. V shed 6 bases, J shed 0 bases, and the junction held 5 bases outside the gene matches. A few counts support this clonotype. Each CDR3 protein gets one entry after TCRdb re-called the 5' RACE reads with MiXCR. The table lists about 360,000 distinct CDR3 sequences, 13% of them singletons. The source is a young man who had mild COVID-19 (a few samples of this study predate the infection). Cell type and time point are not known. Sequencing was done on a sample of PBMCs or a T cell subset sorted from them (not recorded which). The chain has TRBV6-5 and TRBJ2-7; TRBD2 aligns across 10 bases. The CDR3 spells CASSHGLAASYEQYF. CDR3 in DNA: TGTGCCAGCAGCCACGGACTAGCGGCCTCCTACGAGCAGTACTTC.